This T cell receptor beta chain was retrieved from a study of Graves' ophthalmopathy and Graves' hyperthyroidism (dated by TCRdb to 2017 to 2018). Regarding the complete study: A patient counted as having stable hyperthyroidism if there was no progression to ophthalmopathy within 18 months of follow-up. The independent validation cohort included under 20 hyperthyroidism patients plus 17 patients who later progressed from hyperthyroidism to ophthalmopathy. In roughly 6 hyperthyroidism patients, the T-cell repertoire of thyroid tissue was compared with the T-cell repertoire of blood. Once sampling was done, hyperthyroidism patients were given methimazole at a starting dose of 30 mg daily, while ophthalmopathy patients were given high-dose intravenous methylprednisolone. To tell Graves' ophthalmopathy apart from Graves' hyperthyroidism, and to predict which patients would progress to ophthalmopathy, the study relied on TCR beta repertoire signatures. To explore V-J signatures that separate ophthalmopathy from hyperthyroidism, a discovery set of 95 to 100 patients was enrolled, consisting of more than 40 with ophthalmopathy and approximately 60 with stable hyperthyroidism. In total, 120 to 150 blood samples were TCR-sequenced: 43 ophthalmopathy, 80 or so hyperthyroidism and about 17 hyperthyroidism-to-ophthalmopathy patients.

In the case of this clonotype: Its antigen specificity is not known. No much larger clonotype is one base removed from it; base qualities were not supplied.

The hyperthyroidism patients were 18 to 65 years old and newly diagnosed, with a disease duration of less than 2 months. Patients with other autoimmune diseases, uncontrolled infections, pregnancy or lactation were excluded. Diagnosis relied on clinical symptoms, serum thyroxine, TRAb, thyroid ultrasound and orbital computed tomography. Total RNA was extracted with Trizol reagent and quality-checked on an Agilent 2100 Bioanalyzer. What the work shows at the level of the full study, not this receptor alone: The 13-signature model separated ophthalmopathy from stable hyperthyroidism with 85% to 90% sensitivity and almost 84% specificity in cross-validation, and 80%/75% in the test set. No statistical method was used to set the sample size in advance, and the investigators knew which group each participant was assigned to. In validation, the model predicted ophthalmopathy progression with about 64% sensitivity and roughly 72% specificity; roughly 12 predicted patients were CT-confirmed with GO in a median of about 6.2 months. Most expanded thyroid clonotypes with frequency above 0.001 were also detected in blood, suggesting blood repertoires may reflect the thyroid immune response.

For repertoire sequencing, TCR beta CDR3 regions were amplified from RNA transcripts. HTBI primers and the Qiagen OneStep RT-PCR kit were used in a first-round RT-PCR, which was followed by a second-round multiplex PCR, size selection and purification. Sequencing of the libraries was carried out on an Illumina HiSeq2000 in paired-end mode with 100 bp reads. The authors processed their data as follows. Reads were processed with SOAPnuke, discarding reads with adapters, uncalled bases, mean Phred below 15, or no exact constant-primer or identifier match. COPE v1.2.5 was used to merge high-quality paired reads. Unique nucleotide sequences were defined as clonotypes and aligned to IMGT TRB V, D and J references using MiTCR v1.1. Only V-J combinations with frequency above 0.0001 were analysed, covering approximately 99% of repertoires. For each V-J combination, a TCR clonal expansion and chaos score was defined as F50 clonal expansion divided by the chaos observed in the TCRdist matrix. Welch's t-statistics and random forest were used to reduce features to 13 V-J combinations, which were fed into a naive Bayes classifier. The similarity between thyroid and blood repertoires was quantified using the Morisita-Horn index. Using fastp trimming at Q25 and MiXCR clonotype assembly, TCRdb reanalyzed the public sequencing data and kept in-frame beta chains. Rows are combined by CDR3 protein, so each entry shows the most common genes and DNA. These V and J calls rely on TCRdb rather than the paper's analysis. The sample table contains roughly 600,000 distinct CDR3 sequences; only one count was recorded for under 45% of them. About 4% of the sample is in the top ten clones.

The sequencing input was peripheral blood or thyroid tissue (not recorded which). The TCR was taken from an adult man with Graves' hyperthyroidism.

The nucleotide sequence reads TGTGCCAGCAGTTTGGGGGGATGGGTTTTGCCCGGGGAGCTGTTTTTT. It is translated as CASSLGGWVLPGELFF. The rearranged segments are TRBV12-3 or TRBV12-4 and TRBJ2-2; the D segment could be TRBD2, given 6 matching bases. Reading from cysteine to phenylalanine, the CDR3 counts 16 amino acids. The retained sequence is limited to the CDR3, 48 bases, with the frame set at the first base. The trim is 3 bases for V and 6 bases for J, with a gap of 17 bases between the germline ends.